Detailed here is one T cell receptor (beta chain). The specificity of this receptor is unknown. The junction departs from germline at one end; a sequencing error may be responsible. This sample was taken from a study of cytomegalovirus exposure and HLA in healthy donors (dated by TCRdb to the late 2010s). In the study overall: According to an earlier analysis of 587 of the donors, 150 million to 200 million T cells yielded 117 million unique TCR beta sequences and about 300 Gb of sequence data. Rather than drawing on any new phenotypic data, the later analysis identified candidate immune exposures from TCR beta sequences and the way those sequences occurred across donors. Of the 398 genotyped donors, approximately 83% fell in the genetic ancestry cluster associated with self-reported Caucasian donors. The study was designed to test whether signatures of past pathogen exposure could be identified by cataloging public T cell receptors. To predict cytomegalovirus infection status, the study combined high-throughput TCR immunosequencing, statistical association of individual TCRs with disease status, and machine learning. A later analysis re-examined previously published TCR beta repertoires from about 670 donors and added high-resolution HLA genotyping to investigate patterns of TCR occurrence. Typing coverage differed by locus: A, B, C, DRB1 and DQB1 were typed in about 620-630 donors, DQA1 in around 500, DPA1 in approximately 600, and DPB1 in 450 to 480. Genome-wide SNP genotypes for about 55% of the 666 donors were used in a later genetic analysis, which treated that subset as a discovery cohort. Donor age, sex, ethnicity and CMV serostatus were compiled together with the repertoire data. Besides the first cohort of 666 subjects, a separate validation cohort made up of some 110 different subjects was used. Because of strong linkage in the cohort, roughly five DR-DQ haplotypes were treated as single units for association and clustering. The study profiled the T cell repertoires of fewer than 850 subjects by immunosequencing and related them to cytomegalovirus serostatus. All discovery cohort repertoires had been generated on a single sequencing platform. HLA typing covered class I and class II loci at four-digit resolution. To decide whether each TCR beta V gene segment behaved as functional or pseudogenic, an earlier analysis of approximately 600 of the donors relied on high-throughput TCR beta sequencing. An early release that covered fewer than 750 HLA-typed donors contained about 300 gigabases of sequencing data and tens of millions of unique TCR sequences. On average, 235,054 unique TCR beta nucleotide sequences were sequenced per donor among roughly 430 genotyped donors of the cohort, with 15% to 20% of those sequences being non-productive. On the study overall, not on this receptor specifically: Presence/absence analyses assumed roughly uniform sequencing depth across donors, an assumption that may not hold. Correlated functional status among segregating V segments might be attributable to linkage disequilibrium, but an unknown experimental factor could not be ruled out. In a later analysis, around 17,000 TCR beta sequences were associated with specific HLA alleles at a false discovery rate of 0.05. Strong co-occurrence of HLA alleles, especially DR and DQ, made assigning TCR associations to individual alleles difficult. A later analysis found that most CMV-associated TCR beta chains appeared HLA-restricted, with HLA associations seemingly driven largely by CMV exposure. Because HLA typing was unavailable for some donors at each locus, only the typed subset was used in association tests. A further reported finding was that TCR beta sequences accurately predicted the HLA-A and HLA-B alleles for most subjects in the first cohort. This cohort had only TCR beta chains sequenced, and the lack of alpha or paired-chain data limited which features could be detected. In vitro tests confirmed that three of the cytomegalovirus-associated TCR beta chains recognize cytomegalovirus antigens. In a later analysis, TCR association rates were found to vary across HLA loci, with the most associated TCRs seen for DRB1 alleles and the fewest for HLA-C alleles. Across donors, most TCR sequences were observed very rarely, whereas some public TCRs were present in many individuals. A later genetic analysis reported fewer N-insertions in productive TCRs among donors in an Asian-associated ancestry cluster than the roughly 620-donor mean. In an earlier analysis of more than 500 of the donors, most TCR beta V segments appeared in productive rearrangements about 90% or about 30% of the time, broadly matching IMGT annotations. The study gave a list of 150 to 200 TCR beta chains associated with cytomegalovirus. A cluster of highly shared sequence variants was judged likely to be a technical artifact of the sequencing pipeline. CMV serostatus was the only immune exposure information available for the cohort. According to a later analysis, parvovirus B19, influenza, CMV and Epstein-Barr virus appeared linked to several top co-occurrence clusters. In both the original and validation cohorts, the classifier was reported to diagnose cytomegalovirus status with high specificity and sensitivity. A later analysis found that HLA-associated TCR beta chains were more clonally expanded and had lower generation probabilities than equally common non-associated chains. A later genetic analysis associated a missense DCLRE1C variant with V-gene and J-gene trimming of TCR beta chains, and an independent cohort replicated the association. About 17 rarely observed V segments, including chromosome 9 orphons, were excluded from the earlier analysis of some 590 of the donors because counts were too low. The authors suggested that the approach could potentially be generalized to other disease states and immunological phenotypes.

In total, roughly 670 healthy bone marrow donors made up the cohort. Cohort members were all nominally healthy when sampled, although unrecorded immune exposures were likely present. The donor tested CMV seronegative, placing the donor among the roughly 350 seronegative members of the cohort. A peripheral blood sample was provided by each donor, and peripheral blood mononuclear cells were used for TCR beta sequencing. Genomic DNA was extracted from the blood cell samples with the Qiagen DNeasy Blood Extraction Kit. Libraries were built with the immunoSEQ multiplex PCR assay. For the multiplex PCR, a mixture combining 60 forward primers for TCR Vbeta segments and 13 reverse primers for TCR Jbeta segments was used. A multiplex PCR assay on genomic DNA amplified the CDR3 region of rearranged TCR beta genes. The amplified TCR beta libraries were sequenced on the Illumina HiSeq System as 87-base-pair reads. The original methods were these. A later analysis tallied 75 million to 95 million unique TCR beta chains across the 666 repertoires, and some 10 million of those chains were shared by two or more donors. Raw reads were error-corrected and collapsed into unique sequences with a nearest-neighbor algorithm that merged closely related sequences to remove PCR and sequencing errors. To assign V, D and J gene segments, CDR3 sequences were aligned to IMGT reference sequences. For a sequence to be retained, a match of at least six nucleotides was required to both a V gene segment and a J gene segment. Rearrangements were called productive when the CDR3 lacked stop codons and stayed in frame with V and J; all others were non-productive. CDR3 was defined according to IMGT convention as the region running from the second conserved V-encoded cysteine to the conserved J-encoded phenylalanine. The earlier analysis of about 530 of the donors excluded any sequence lacking an unambiguous match to a single V gene segment. An earlier analysis of under 750 of the donors called V segments functional above 56.7% productive rearrangements and segregating when the between-donor standard deviation exceeded 5%. A statistical classification framework was built to diagnose cytomegalovirus status from the catalog of TCR beta chain sequences. In a later analysis, V and J genes were assigned by comparing TCR nucleotide sequences against IMGT/GENE-DB human TR gene sequences. The TCRdist pipeline was used in a later analysis to assign CDR3 sequences and most-parsimonious VDJ recombination scenarios. In a later analysis, each TCR beta chain was defined by its CDR3 amino acid sequence together with its V-gene family, and reads without a unique V-gene family were excluded. To address suspected cross-contamination and a sequencing artifact, a later analysis removed 550 to 750 highly shared, low-generation-probability nucleotide sequences. In a later analysis, a clonal expansion index for each public chain was calculated from normalized within-repertoire ranks of inferred template counts. Generation probabilities in a later analysis came from a VDJ recombination model fitted to out-of-frame rearrangements, and those results were checked against IGoR. In a later analysis, TCR-TCR, TCR-HLA and TCR-CMV co-occurrence was scored with hypergeometric tests, and a repertoire-size bias correction was applied to TCR pairs. A later analysis estimated false discovery rates by permuting HLA or CMV assignments 20 times. In a later analysis, co-occurring TCRs were grouped with DBSCAN, and TCRdist sequence similarity was added when clustering was performed within HLA-allele-positive subsets. For co-occurrence clustering, repertoires with fewer than 30,000 or more than 120,000 public chains were excluded, along with five repertoires with anomalous nucleotide sharing. Imported from immuneACCESS, the table was reduced by TCRdb to in-frame sequences with V and J called. These copies leave out some clones; in studies compared against another copy, an unresolved V gene accounts for under half, and the cause of the remainder is not known. The V and J calls and the clone size are those of that table, but D and trimming were determined from the DNA. This sample comprises some 180,000 clones, 85% of them detected only once. Less than 2.5% of the sample lies in the top ten.

Input material: PBMCs. The sequence came from a woman in her forties or fifties in good health and CMV-seronegative.

The CDR3 loop reads CASSLSRGEQYF. The nucleotide sequence is given as TGTGCCAGCAGCTTAAGTAGGGGCGAGCAGTACTTT. The chain is encoded by TRBV7-2 joined to TRBJ2-7; the D gene is possibly TRBD1, with 5 bases matching. The CDR3 numbers 12 residues from cysteine through phenylalanine. Only the CDR3 portion is preserved as DNA: 36 bases, with reading frame beginning at the first base. Sequences SGHTA (CDR1) and FQGNSA (CDR2) are obtained from the germline V gene.